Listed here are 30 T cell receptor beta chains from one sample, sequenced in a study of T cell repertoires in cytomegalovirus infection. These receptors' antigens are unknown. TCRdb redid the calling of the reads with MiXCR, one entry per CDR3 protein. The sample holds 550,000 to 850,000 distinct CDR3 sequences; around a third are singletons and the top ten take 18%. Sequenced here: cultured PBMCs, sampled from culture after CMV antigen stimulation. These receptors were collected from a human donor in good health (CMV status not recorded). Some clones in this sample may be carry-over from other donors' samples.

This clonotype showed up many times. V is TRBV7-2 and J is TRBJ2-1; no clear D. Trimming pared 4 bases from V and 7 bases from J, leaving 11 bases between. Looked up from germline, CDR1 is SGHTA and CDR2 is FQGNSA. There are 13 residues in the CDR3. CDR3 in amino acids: CASSSRFRNEQFF. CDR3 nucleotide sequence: TGTGCCAGCAGCTCACGCTTTAGGAATGAGCAGTTCTTC.

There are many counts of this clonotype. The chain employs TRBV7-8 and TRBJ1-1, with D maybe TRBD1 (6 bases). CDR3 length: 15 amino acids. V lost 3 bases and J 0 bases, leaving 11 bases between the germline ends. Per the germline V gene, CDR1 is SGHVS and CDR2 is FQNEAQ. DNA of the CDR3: TGTGCCAGCAGCTTCTACAGGGCAATGAACACTGAAGCTTTCTTT. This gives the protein CASSFYRAMNTEAFF.

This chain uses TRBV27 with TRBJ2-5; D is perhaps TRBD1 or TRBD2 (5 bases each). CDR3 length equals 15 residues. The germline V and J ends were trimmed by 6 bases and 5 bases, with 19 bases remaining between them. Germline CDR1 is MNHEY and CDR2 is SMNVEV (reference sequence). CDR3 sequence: CASSTLRGRGETQYF. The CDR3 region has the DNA TGTGCCAGCAGCACACTCCGGGGCAGAGGGGAGACCCAGTACTTC.

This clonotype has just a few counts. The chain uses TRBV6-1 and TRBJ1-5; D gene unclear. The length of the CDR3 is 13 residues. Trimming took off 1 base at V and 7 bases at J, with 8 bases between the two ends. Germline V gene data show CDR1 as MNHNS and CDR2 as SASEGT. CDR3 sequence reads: CASSEVFGQPQHF. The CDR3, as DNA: TGTGCCAGCAGTGAAGTCTTTGGACAGCCCCAGCATTTT.

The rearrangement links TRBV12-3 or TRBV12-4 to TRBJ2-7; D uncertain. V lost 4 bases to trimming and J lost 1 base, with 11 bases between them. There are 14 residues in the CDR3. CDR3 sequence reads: CASSSHGISYEQYF. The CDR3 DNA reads TGTGCCAGCAGTTCCCACGGTATTTCCTACGAGCAGTACTTC.

The CDR3 sequence is CASSYRQGYNQPQHF. CDR3 DNA: TGTGCCAGCAGTTACCGTCAGGGTTACAATCAGCCCCAGCATTTT. V gene TRBV6-5 combines with J gene TRBJ1-5, with a weak D call TRBD1 (5 bases). The CDR3 totals 15 residues. Germline V gives CDR1 MNHEY, CDR2 SVGAGI. The V end lost 2 bases, the J end lost 3 bases, and 11 bases lay between the germline ends.

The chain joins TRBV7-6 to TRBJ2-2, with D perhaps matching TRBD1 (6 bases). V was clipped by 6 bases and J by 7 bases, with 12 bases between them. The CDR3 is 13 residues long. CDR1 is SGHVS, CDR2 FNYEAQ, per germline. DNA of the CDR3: TGTGCCAGCAGGTTAACAGGGATCGGGGAGCTGTTTTTT. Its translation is CASRLTGIGELFF.

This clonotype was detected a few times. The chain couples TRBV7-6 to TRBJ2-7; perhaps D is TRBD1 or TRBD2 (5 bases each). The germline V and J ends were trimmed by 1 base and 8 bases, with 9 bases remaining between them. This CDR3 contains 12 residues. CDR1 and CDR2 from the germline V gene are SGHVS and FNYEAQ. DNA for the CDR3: TGTGCCAGCAGCTTAGACACGGGGCAGCAGTACTTC. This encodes CASSLDTGQQYF. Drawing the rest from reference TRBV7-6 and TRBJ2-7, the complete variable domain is GAGVSQSPRYKVTKRGQDVALRCDPISGHVSLYWYRQALGQGPEFLTYFNYEAQQDKSGLPNDRFSAERPEGSISTLTIQRTEQRDSAMYRCASSLDTGQQYFGPGTRLTVT.

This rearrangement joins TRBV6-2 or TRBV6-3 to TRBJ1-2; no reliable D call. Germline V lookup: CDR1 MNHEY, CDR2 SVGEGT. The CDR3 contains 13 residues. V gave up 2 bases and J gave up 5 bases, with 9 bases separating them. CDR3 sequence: CASSYVWEYGYTF. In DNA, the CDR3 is TGTGCCAGCAGTTACGTATGGGAATATGGCTACACCTTC.

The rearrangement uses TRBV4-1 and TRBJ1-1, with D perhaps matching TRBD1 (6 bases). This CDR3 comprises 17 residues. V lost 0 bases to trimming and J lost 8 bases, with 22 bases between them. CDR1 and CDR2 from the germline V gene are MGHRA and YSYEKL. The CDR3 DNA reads TGCGCCAGCAGCCAAGATCGGGTTCGGACAGCGACCCGAGAAGCTTTCTTT. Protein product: CASSQDRVRTATREAFF.

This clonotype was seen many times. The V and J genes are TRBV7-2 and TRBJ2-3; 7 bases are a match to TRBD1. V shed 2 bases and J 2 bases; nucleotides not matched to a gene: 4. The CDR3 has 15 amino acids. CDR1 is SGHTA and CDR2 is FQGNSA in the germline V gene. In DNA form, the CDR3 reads TGTGCCAGCAGCTTACGAGGGGGCGACACAGATACGCAGTATTTT. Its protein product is CASSLRGGDTDTQYF.

CDR3 sequence reads: CSARDGGNADTQYF. The CDR3 region has the DNA TGCAGTGCTAGAGATGGGGGGAACGCAGATACGCAGTATTTT. This sequence joins TRBV20-1 and TRBJ2-3; D perhaps matches TRBD2 (6 bases). CDR1 and CDR2 (germline): DFQATT, SNEGSKA (reference sequence). The CDR3 consists of 14 residues. The germline V and J ends were trimmed by 0 bases and 4 bases, with 11 bases remaining between them.

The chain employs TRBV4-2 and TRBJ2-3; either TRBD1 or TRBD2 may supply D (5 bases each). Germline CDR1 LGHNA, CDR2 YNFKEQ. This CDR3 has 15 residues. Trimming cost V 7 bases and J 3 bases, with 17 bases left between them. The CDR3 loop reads CASTTRGSQTDTQYF. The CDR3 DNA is TGTGCCAGCACCACTCGGGGCTCTCAAACAGATACGCAGTATTTT.

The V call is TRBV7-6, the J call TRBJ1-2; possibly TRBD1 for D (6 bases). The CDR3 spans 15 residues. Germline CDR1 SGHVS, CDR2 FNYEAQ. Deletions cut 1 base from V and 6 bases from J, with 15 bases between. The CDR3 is CASSLDYRGGHGYTF. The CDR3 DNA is TGTGCCAGCAGCTTAGATTATCGGGGGGGCCATGGCTACACCTTC.

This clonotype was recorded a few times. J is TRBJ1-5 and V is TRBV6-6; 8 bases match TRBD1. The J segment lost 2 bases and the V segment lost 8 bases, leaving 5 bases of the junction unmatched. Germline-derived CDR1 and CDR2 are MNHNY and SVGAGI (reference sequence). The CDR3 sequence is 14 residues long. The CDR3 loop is CASAGQGRNQPQHF. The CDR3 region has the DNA TGTGCCAGCGCCGGACAGGGCCGCAATCAGCCCCAGCATTTT.

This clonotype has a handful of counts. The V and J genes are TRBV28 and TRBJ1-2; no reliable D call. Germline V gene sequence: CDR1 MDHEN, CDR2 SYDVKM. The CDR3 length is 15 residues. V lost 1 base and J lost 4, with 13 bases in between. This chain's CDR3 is CASSLSGGFGYGYTF. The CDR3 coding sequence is TGTGCCAGCAGTTTATCCGGCGGATTTGGCTATGGCTACACCTTC.

In nucleotides, the CDR3 is TGTGCCAGCAGCCCAGGGACAGCCTCGGTCGTCCTGACTTTC. Translated, it gives CASSPGTASVVLTF. The V call is TRBV7-2, the J call TRBJ2-6, with TRBD1 identical over 7 bases. Germline loops: CDR1 SGHTA, CDR2 FQGNSA. CDR3 length equals 14 residues. The J segment lost 12 bases and the V segment lost 5 bases, leaving 10 bases of the junction unmatched.

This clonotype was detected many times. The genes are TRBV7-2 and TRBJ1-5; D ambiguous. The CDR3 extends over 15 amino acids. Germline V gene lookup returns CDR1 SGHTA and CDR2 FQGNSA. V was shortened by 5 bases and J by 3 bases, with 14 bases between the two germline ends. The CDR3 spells CASSQLAGANQPQHF. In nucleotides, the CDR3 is TGTGCCAGCAGCCAACTGGCGGGAGCCAATCAGCCCCAGCATTTT. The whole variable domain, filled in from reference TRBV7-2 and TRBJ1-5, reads GAGVSQSPSNKVTEKGKDVELRCDPISGHTALYWYRQSLGQGLEFLIYFQGNSAPDKSGLPSDRFSAERTGGSVSTLTIQRTQQEDSAVYLCASSQLAGANQPQHFGDGTRLSIL.

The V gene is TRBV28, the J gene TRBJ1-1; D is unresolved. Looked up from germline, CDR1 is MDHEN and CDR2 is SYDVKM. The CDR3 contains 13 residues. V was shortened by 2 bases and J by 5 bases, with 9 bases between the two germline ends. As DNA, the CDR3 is TGTGCCAGCAGTTTAGGACCCGAAACTGAAGCTTTCTTT. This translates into CASSLGPETEAFF.

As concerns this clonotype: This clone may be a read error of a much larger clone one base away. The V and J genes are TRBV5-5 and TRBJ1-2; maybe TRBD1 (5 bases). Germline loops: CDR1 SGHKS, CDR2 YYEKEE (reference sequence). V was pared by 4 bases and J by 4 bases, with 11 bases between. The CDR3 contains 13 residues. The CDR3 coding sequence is TGTGCCAGCAGCCCAGACAGCCTCTATGGCTACACCTTC. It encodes CASSPDSLYGYTF. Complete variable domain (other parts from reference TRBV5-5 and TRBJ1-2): DAGVTQSPTHLIKTRGQQVTLRCSPISGHKSVSWYQQVLGQGPQFIFQYYEKEERGRGNFPDRFSARQFPNYSSELNVNALLLGDSALYLCASSPDSLYGYTFGSGTRLTVV.

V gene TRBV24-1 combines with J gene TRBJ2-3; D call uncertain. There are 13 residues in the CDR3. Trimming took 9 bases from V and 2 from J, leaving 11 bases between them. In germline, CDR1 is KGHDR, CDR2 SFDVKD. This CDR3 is CATASRATDTQYF. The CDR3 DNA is TGTGCCACCGCCTCCCGGGCCACAGATACGCAGTATTTT.

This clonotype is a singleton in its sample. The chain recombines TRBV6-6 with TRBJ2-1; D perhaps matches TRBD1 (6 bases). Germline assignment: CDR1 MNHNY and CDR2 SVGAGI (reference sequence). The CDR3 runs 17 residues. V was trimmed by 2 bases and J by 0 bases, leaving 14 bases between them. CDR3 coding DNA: TGTGCCAGCAGTTACAGGGGGTACACGAGCTCCTACAATGAGCAGTTCTTC. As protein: CASSYRGYTSSYNEQFF.

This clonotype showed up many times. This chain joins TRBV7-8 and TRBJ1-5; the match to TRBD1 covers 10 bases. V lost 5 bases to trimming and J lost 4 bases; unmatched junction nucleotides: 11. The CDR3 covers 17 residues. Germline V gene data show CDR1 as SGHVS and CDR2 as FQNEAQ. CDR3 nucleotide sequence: TGTGCCAGCAGCCCTCTGACAGGGGGCAGTCTGAATCAGCCCCAGCATTTT. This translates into CASSPLTGGSLNQPQHF.

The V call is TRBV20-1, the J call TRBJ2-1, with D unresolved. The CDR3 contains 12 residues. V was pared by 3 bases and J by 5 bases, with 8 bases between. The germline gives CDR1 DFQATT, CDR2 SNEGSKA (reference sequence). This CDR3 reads CSARSGNNEQFF. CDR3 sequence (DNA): TGCAGTGCTAGGAGTGGAAACAATGAGCAGTTCTTC.

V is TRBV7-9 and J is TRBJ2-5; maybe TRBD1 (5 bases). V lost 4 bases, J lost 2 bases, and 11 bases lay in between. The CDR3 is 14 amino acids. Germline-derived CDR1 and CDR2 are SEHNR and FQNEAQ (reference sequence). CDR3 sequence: CASSSRVEQETQYF. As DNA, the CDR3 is TGTGCCAGCAGCTCCAGGGTAGAACAAGAGACCCAGTACTTC.

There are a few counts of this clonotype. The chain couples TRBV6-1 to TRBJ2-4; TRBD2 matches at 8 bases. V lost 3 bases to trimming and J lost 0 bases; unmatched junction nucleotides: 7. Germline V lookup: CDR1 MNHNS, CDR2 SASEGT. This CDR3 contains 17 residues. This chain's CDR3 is CASSDRRGAIAKNIQYF. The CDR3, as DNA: TGTGCCAGCAGTGATCGGCGGGGGGCCATAGCCAAAAACATTCAGTACTTC.

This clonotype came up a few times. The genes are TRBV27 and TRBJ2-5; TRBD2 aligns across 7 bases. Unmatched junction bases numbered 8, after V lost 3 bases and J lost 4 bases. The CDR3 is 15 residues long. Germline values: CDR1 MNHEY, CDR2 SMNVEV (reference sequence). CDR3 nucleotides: TGTGCCAGCAGTTTCGGTAGCGGGTCTGGAGAGACCCAGTACTTC. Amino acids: CASSFGSGSGETQYF.

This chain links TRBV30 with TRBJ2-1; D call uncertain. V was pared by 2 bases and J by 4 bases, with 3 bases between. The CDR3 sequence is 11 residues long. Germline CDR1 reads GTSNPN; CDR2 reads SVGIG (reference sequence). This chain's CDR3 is CAWSLYNEQFF. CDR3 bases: TGTGCCTGGAGTCTGTACAATGAGCAGTTCTTC.

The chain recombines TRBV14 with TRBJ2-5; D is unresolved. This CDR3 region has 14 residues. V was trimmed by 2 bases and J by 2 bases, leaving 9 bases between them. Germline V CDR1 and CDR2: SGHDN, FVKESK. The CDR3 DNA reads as TGTGCCAGCAGCCAACGCAGATTACAAGAGACCCAGTACTTC. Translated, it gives CASSQRRLQETQYF.

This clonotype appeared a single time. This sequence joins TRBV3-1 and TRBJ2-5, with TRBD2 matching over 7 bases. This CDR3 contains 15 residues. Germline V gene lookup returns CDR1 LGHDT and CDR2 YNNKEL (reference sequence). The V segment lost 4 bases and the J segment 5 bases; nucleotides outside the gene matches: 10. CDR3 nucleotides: TGTGCCAGCAGCCCAACCACAAGCGGGGCTGAGACCCAGTACTTC. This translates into CASSPTTSGAETQYF.